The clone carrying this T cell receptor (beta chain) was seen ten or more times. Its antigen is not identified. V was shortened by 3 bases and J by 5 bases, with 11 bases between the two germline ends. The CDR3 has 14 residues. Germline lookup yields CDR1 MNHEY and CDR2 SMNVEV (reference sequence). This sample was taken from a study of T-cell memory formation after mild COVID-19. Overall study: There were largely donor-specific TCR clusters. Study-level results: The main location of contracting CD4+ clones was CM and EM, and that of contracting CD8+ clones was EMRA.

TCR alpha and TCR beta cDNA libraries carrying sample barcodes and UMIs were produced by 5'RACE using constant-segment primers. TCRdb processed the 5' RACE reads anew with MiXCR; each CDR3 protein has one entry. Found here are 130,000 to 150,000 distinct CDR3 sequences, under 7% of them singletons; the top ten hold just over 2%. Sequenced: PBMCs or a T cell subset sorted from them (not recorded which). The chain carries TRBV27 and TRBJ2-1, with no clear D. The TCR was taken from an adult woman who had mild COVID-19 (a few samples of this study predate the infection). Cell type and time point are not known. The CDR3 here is CASSFQKTNNEQFF. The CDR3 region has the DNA TGTGCCAGCAGTTTCCAGAAGACCAACAATGAGCAGTTCTTC.